This T cell receptor (beta chain) was sequenced for a study of blood T cell repertoires in COVID-19. The method was immunoSEQ multiplex PCR; TCRdb's version includes in-frame clones alone and lacks a portion of them. The sample yields approximately 280,000 clones, approximately 80% seen once. Residents of over 20 US areas, aged about 18 to 100 years, made up the participants. Membership in each cohort depended on participant-reported clinical history. During the 2 weeks before they entered the study, exposed participants had met someone with a PCR-confirmed or clinician-diagnosed COVID-19 case. The J segment lost 5 bases and the V segment lost 0 bases, leaving 0 bases of the junction unmatched. Per the germline V gene, CDR1 is LNHDA and CDR2 is SQIVND (reference sequence). The CDR3 consists of 13 residues.

The specimen was PBMCs or T cells enriched from blood (not recorded which). The J gene is TRBJ2-7, the V gene TRBV19; 8 bases are a match to TRBD2. The TCR was taken from a man aged 35 to 55 who had been exposed to COVID-19. CDR3 sequence: CASSIERGDEQYF. CDR3 DNA sequence: TGTGCCAGTAGTATAGAGCGGGGGGACGAGCAGTACTTC.